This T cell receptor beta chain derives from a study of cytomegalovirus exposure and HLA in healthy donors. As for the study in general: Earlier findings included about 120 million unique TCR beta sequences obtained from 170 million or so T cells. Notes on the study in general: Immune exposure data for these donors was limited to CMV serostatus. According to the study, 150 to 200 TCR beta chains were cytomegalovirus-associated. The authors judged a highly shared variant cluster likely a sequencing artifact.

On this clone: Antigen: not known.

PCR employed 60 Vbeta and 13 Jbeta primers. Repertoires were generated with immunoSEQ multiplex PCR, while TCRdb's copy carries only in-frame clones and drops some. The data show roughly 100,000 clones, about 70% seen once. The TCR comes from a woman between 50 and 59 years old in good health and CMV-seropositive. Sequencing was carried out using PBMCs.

The CDR3 sequence is CSVQRVISGQYF. The CDR3 coding sequence is TGCAGCGTGCAGAGGGTTATCAGTGGCCAGTACTTC. This chain joins TRBV29-1 and TRBJ2-5; tentatively, D is TRBD2 (5 bases). The CDR3 is 12 residues long. The V end lost 6 bases, the J end lost 10 bases, and 18 bases lay between the germline ends. Germline CDR1 SQVTM, CDR2 ANQGSEA.